Included here is one T cell receptor (beta chain) sequence, with context. Its specificity is unknown. This sample stems from a study of shared clonotypes between healthy human individuals. Germline assignment: CDR1 SGHDT and CDR2 YYEEEE. The V and J ends lost 4 bases and 4 bases, in that order; junction bases with no gene match: 11. The CDR3 totals 16 residues. The method was immunoSEQ multiplex PCR; TCRdb's version includes in-frame clones alone and lacks a portion of them. The sample contains about 1 million clones, around 75% of which appear only once. Findings of the study overall: Rarefaction exposed incomplete sorted-subset sequencing despite large depth.

V and J are TRBV5-6 and TRBJ2-5; 9 bases map to TRBD1. The specimen sequenced was memory CD4+ T cells sorted from blood. Subset meaning: CD45RA-negative fraction. This receptor was taken from a man younger than 30 in good health. The CDR3 here is CASSPGTGWEGETQYF. DNA for the CDR3: TGTGCCAGCAGCCCCGGGACAGGGTGGGAGGGAGAGACCCAGTACTTC.